This T cell receptor beta chain was identified during a study of monozygotic twins with inflammatory bowel disease (dated by TCRdb to the late 2010s). With regard to the full study: In total, 28 monozygotic twin pairs made up the full study: 19 Danish pairs, all IBD-discordant, plus nine German pairs, of which four were IBD-concordant and five were IBD-discordant. Each individual had, on average, about 151 000 unique TCRalpha sequences and 181 000 unique TCRbeta sequences available for analysis. The search for disease-associated traits relied mainly on comparing IBD patients with their genetically identical healthy co-twins within discordant pairs. What the authors observed across the whole study: The results gave no support for a single strong signal or clonotype linked to IBD. The analysis was unable to tell different T cell subtypes apart. No difference in repertoire similarity was observed between concordant and discordant twins, possibly owing to limited statistical power. Measured by the inverse Simpson index, TCRbeta repertoire diversity was lower in IBD patients than in their healthy co-twins. IBD patients shared fewer clonotypes with other individuals than healthy twins did, most markedly in patients showing signs of disease activity. Because patients received different immunosuppressive treatments, the repertoires may have picked up extra background noise and variability between individuals.

The library was produced with 5' RACE. For each TCR library, 3,000 to 4,000 ng of total RNA was used. For each sample, cDNA was synthesized in eight separate reactions using SMARTScribe reverse transcriptase. Unique molecular identifiers containing a 6-nucleotide sample barcode were introduced through template switching during cDNA synthesis. Two nested PCRs of roughly 16 and 10 cycles amplified the TCRalpha and TCRbeta cDNA, and bead purification followed each PCR. Before amplification, cDNA was treated with uracil DNA-glycosylase and purified using the QIAquick PCR purification kit. The second PCR added Illumina TruSeq-compatible adapters along with sample-specific barcodes. TapeStation and Qubit were used to check library quality and concentration, and around 5 ng of each library went into the pool. Sequencing of pooled libraries was carried out on an Illumina HiSeq2500 single-index Rapid Run using 2 x 100 bp reads and custom sequencing primers. The published analysis was carried out like this. MiGEC version 1.2.6 was used for UMI-based consensus assembly to correct PCR and sequencing errors. V(D)J alignment, clonotype assembly and CDR3 extraction were performed with MiXCR version 2.1.1. Normalisation of gene usage, clonotype sharing and MAIT/NKT TCR abundance was achieved by analysing the top 1000, 10 000 and 20 000 clonotypes per sample. After downsampling to 27 000 UMIs, diversity was calculated as the inverse Simpson index using the vegan R package. Statistical testing used paired Mann-Whitney U tests on the discordant twin pairs and applied Benjamini-Hochberg correction for multiple testing. TCRdb reprocessed the reads, reporting each CDR3 protein sequence once and no DNA. It is TCRdb's table, rather than the study itself, that gives the V and J calls and clone size. The sample's table covers approximately 400,000 distinct CDR3 sequences. The ten largest clones capture 2% to 2.5% of the sample.

Comments on this clonotype: There is no known antigen for this receptor.

From each donor, an approximately 2.3 ml peripheral blood sample was collected into PAXgene tubes and kept at -80 degrees C. Without T cell sorting, total RNA was isolated from whole blood using the PAXgene blood miRNA kit on an automated QIAcube. Peripheral blood from monozygotic twin pairs concordant or discordant for inflammatory bowel disease was subjected to deep TCRalpha and TCRbeta repertoire profiling with unique molecular barcoding. Smoking habits were recorded for all twin pairs, and individuals were classified as current, former or never smokers. Reading from cysteine to phenylalanine, the CDR3 counts 16 amino acids. No DNA is recorded. The germline V gene sets CDR1 to MGHRA and CDR2 to YSYEKL.

This clonotype was obtained from a human donor with ulcerative colitis or Crohn's disease, or a healthy co-twin of an affected twin (not recorded which). Source material: blood. The rearranged segments are TRBV4-1 and TRBJ2-1; with no DNA, the TCRdb D assignment of TRBD2 cannot be verified. For the CDR3, the sequence is CASRTSGGLSYNEQFF.